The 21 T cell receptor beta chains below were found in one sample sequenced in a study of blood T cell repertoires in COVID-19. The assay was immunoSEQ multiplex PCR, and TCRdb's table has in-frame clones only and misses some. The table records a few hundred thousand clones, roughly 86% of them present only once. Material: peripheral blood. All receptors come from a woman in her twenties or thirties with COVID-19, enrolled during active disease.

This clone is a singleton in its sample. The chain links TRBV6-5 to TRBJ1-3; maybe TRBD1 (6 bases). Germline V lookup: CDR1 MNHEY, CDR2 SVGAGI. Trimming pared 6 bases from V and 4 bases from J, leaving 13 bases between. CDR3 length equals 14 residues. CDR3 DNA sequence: TGTGCCAGCAGCTCGCAGGGGCGCGGAAACACCATATATTTT. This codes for CASSSQGRGNTIYF.

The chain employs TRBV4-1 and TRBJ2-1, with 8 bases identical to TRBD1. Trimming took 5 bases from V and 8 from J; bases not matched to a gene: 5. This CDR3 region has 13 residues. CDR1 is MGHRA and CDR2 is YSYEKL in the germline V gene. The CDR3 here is CASSFYRGDEQFF. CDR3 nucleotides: TGCGCCAGCAGCTTTTACAGGGGGGATGAGCAGTTCTTC.

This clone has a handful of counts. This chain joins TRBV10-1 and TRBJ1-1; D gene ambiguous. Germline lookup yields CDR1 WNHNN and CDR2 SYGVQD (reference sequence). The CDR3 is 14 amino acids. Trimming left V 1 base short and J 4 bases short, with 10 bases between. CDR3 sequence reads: CASSEFIGGTEAFF. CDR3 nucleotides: TGCGCCAGCAGTGAGTTCATTGGCGGCACTGAAGCTTTCTTT.

CDR3: CAWSSPGLAGRETQYF. CDR3 sequence (DNA): TGTGCCTGGAGTTCCCCGGGACTAGCGGGAAGGGAGACCCAGTACTTC. J is TRBJ2-5 and V is TRBV30; 13 nucleotides align to TRBD2. The CDR3 length is 16 residues. Unmatched junction bases numbered 8, after V lost 2 bases and J lost 5 bases. Germline-derived CDR1 and CDR2 are GTSNPN and SVGIG (reference sequence).

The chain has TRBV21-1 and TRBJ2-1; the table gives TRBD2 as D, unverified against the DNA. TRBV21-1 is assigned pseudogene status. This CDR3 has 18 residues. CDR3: CASRPGTVGGPLYNEQFF. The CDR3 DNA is TGTGCCAGCAGACCCGGGACCGTGGGAGGGCCGCTTTACAATGAGCAGTTCTTC.

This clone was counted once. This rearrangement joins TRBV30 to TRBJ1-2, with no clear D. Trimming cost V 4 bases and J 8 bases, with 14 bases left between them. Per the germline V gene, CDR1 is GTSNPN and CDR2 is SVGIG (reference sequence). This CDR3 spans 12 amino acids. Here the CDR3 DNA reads TGTGCCTGGACTGTGACTGGGAGGGGCTACACCTTC. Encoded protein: CAWTVTGRGYTF.

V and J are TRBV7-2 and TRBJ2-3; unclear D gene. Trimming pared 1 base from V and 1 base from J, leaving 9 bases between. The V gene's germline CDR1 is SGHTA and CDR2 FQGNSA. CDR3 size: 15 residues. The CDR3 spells CASSLGGWRTDTQYF. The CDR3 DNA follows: TGTGCCAGCAGCTTAGGAGGCTGGCGCACAGATACGCAGTATTTT.

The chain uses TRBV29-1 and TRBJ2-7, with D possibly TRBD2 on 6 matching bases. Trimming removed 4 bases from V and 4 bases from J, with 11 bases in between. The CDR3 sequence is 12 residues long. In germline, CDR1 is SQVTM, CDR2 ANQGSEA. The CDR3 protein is CSVGREAYEQYF. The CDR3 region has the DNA TGCAGCGTTGGCAGGGAGGCTTACGAGCAGTACTTC.

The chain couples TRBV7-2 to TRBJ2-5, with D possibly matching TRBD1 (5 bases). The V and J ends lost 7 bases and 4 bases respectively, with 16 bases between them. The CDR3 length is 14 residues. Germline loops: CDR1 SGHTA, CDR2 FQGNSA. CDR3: CASTSMDIPETQYF. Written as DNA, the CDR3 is TGTGCCAGCACCTCGATGGACATACCAGAGACCCAGTACTTC.

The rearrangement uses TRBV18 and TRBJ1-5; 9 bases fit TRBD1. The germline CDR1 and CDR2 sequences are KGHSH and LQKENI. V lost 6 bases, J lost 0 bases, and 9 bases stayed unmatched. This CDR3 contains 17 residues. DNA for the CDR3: TGTGCCAGCTCCCCTGGACAGGGGAGGGATAGCAATCAGCCCCAGCATTTT. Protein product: CASSPGQGRDSNQPQHF. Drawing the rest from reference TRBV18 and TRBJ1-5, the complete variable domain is NAGVMQNPRHLVRRRGQEARLRCSPMKGHSHVYWYRQLPEEGLKFMVYLQKENIIDESGMPKERFSAEFPKEGPSILRIQQVVRGDSAAYFCASSPGQGRDSNQPQHFGDGTRLSIL.

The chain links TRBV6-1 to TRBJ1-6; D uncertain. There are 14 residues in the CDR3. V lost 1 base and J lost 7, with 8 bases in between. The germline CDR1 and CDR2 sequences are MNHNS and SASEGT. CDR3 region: CASSEVFRNSPLHF. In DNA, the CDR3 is TGTGCCAGCAGTGAAGTCTTTCGGAATTCACCCCTCCACTTT.

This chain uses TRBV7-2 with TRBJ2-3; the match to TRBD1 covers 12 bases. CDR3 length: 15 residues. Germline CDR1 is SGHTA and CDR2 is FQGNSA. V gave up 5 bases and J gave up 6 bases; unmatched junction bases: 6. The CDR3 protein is CASSRDRGRGDTQYF. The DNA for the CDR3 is TGTGCCAGCAGCCGGGACAGGGGGCGAGGGGATACGCAGTATTTT. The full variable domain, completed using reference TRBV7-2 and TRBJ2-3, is GAGVSQSPSNKVTEKGKDVELRCDPISGHTALYWYRQSLGQGLEFLIYFQGNSAPDKSGLPSDRFSAERTGGSVSTLTIQRTQQEDSAVYLCASSRDRGRGDTQYFGPGTRLTVL.

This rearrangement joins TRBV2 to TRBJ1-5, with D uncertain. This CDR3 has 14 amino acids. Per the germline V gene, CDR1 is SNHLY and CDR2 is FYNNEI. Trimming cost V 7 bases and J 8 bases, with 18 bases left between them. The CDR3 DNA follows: TGTGCCAGCAAAGCGACGGCTCCCAAGGAGCCCCAGCATTTT. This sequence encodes CASKATAPKEPQHF.

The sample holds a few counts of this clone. CDR3 protein: CASSAGTGGYEQYF. CDR3 coding DNA: TGTGCCAGCAGCGCTGGGACAGGGGGCTACGAGCAGTACTTC. The V and J genes are TRBV9 and TRBJ2-7, with 11 bases aligning to TRBD1. Germline V gene lookup returns CDR1 SGDLS and CDR2 YYNGEE. The CDR3 extends over 14 amino acids. J lost 3 bases, V lost 3 bases, and 2 bases had no gene match.

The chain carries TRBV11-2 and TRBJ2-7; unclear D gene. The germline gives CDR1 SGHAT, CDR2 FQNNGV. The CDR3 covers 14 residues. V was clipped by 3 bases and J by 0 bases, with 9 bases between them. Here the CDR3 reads CASSFKTVSYEQYF. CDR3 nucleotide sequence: TGTGCCAGCAGCTTCAAAACAGTCTCCTACGAGCAGTACTTC.

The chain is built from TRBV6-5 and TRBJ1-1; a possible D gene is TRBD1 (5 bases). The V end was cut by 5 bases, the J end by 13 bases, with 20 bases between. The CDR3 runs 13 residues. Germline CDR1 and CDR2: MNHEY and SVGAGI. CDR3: CASSQGPRENGFF. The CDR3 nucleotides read TGTGCCAGCAGTCAGGGCCCACGAGAGAATGGTTTCTTT.

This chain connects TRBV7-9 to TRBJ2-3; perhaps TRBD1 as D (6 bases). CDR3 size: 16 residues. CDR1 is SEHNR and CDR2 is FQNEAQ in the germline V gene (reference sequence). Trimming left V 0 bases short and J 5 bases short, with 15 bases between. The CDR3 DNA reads TGTGCCAGCAGCTTAGCGCTGCAGGGGCTCCAAGATACGCAGTATTTT. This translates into CASSLALQGLQDTQYF.

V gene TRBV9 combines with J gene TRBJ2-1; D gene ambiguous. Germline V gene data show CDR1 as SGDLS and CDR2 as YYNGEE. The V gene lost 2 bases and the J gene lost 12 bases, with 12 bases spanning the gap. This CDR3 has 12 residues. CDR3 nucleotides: TGTGCCAGCAGCGTCCTCGTCGGTGCGCAGTTCTTC. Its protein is CASSVLVGAQFF. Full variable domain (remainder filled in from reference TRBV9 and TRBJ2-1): DSGVTQTPKHLITATGQRVTLRCSPRSGDLSVYWYQQSLDQGLQFLIQYYNGEERAKGNILERFSAQQFPDLHSELNLSSLELGDSALYFCASSVLVGAQFFGPGTRLTVL.

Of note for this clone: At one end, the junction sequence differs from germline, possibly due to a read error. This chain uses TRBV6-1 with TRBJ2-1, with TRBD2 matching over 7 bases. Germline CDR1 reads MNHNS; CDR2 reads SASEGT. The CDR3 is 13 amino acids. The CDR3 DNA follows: TGTGCCAGCAGTGAAGAGCCTAGCGGCGCTCGGGTCTTC. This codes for CASSEEPSGARVF.

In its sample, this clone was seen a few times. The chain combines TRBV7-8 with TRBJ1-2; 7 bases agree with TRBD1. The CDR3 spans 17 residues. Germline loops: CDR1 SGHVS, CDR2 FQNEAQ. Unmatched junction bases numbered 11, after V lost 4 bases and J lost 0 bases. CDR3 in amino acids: CASSSGTVGVANYGYTF. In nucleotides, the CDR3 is TGTGCCAGCAGCTCAGGGACAGTCGGAGTCGCTAACTATGGCTACACCTTC.

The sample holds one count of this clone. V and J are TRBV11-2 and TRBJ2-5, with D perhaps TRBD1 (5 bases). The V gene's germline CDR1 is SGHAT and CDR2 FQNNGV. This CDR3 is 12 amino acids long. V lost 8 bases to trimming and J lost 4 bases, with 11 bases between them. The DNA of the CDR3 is TGTGCCAGCCAAGGGGTTGGAGAGACCCAGTACTTC. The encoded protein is CASQGVGETQYF. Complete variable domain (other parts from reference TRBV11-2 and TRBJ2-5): EAGVAQSPRYKIIEKRQSVAFWCNPISGHATLYWYQQILGQGPKLLIQFQNNGVVDDSQLPKDRFSAERLKGVDSTLKIQPAKLEDSAVYLCASQGVGETQYFGPGTRLLVL.